This entry is about one T cell receptor (beta chain). This PCR relied on a set of 60 Vbeta primers and 13 Jbeta primers. Profiling relied on immunoSEQ multiplex PCR, and the TCRdb table lists in-frame clones only, not all of them. Among 90,000 to 100,000 clones listed, about three fifths were seen once. The data are from a study of cytomegalovirus exposure and HLA in healthy donors. The CDR3 is 15 residues long. V was clipped by 2 bases and J by 2 bases, with 12 bases between them. CDR1 is PRHDT, CDR2 FYEKMQ, per germline (reference sequence). The gene calls are TRBV13 and TRBJ2-5; D unresolved. Sample: PBMCs. The receptor was derived from a man aged 30-40 years in good health and CMV-seronegative. CDR3 region: CASSLRPTGQETQYF. The DNA of the CDR3 is TGTGCCAGCAGCTTAAGGCCCACGGGTCAAGAGACCCAGTACTTC.